These 14 T cell receptor beta chains originate from one sample sequenced in a study of CD8 T cells in Susac syndrome. Reverse transcription of about 0.5 to 1 ug RNA was performed with random hexamers. Using its own MiXCR run on the immunoSEQ multiplex PCR reads, TCRdb lists one record per CDR3 protein. The sample carries approximately 130,000 distinct CDR3 sequences, around 95% recorded once. Sequencing input: CD4+ T cells from PBMCs. Receptor source: a human donor in good health.

The CDR3 spells CATSRDTSPNYGYTF. CDR3 DNA sequence: TGTGCCACCAGCAGAGACACATCCCCTAACTATGGCTACACCTTC. V and J are TRBV15 and TRBJ1-2, with no clear D. Germline assignment: CDR1 LNHNV and CDR2 YYDKDF (reference sequence). Between the trimmed V and J ends, which lost 0 bases and 0 bases, there was a span of 8 bases. This CDR3 region has 15 residues.

The gene calls are TRBV7-8 and TRBJ2-7; 7 bases map to TRBD2. With 5 bases clipped from V and 1 base from J, the junction kept 11 bases outside the gene matches. The CDR3 consists of 16 residues. Germline V CDR1 and CDR2: SGHVS, FQNEAQ. As DNA, the CDR3 is TGTGCCAGCAGCCGATGGCCTAGCGGAAATTCCTACGAGCAGTACTTC. Residues: CASSRWPSGNSYEQYF.

The V and J genes are TRBV2 and TRBJ2-5, with 11 bases that match TRBD2. Germline assignment: CDR1 SNHLY and CDR2 FYNNEI. The J segment lost 5 bases and the V segment lost 5 bases, leaving 10 bases of the junction unmatched. The CDR3 extends over 16 amino acids. Written as DNA, the CDR3 is TGTGCCAGCAGTCCTTCAGGGACTAGCGGAAGGGAGACCCAGTACTTC. Residues: CASSPSGTSGRETQYF.

The V and J genes are TRBV7-7 and TRBJ1-1; weak D call: TRBD1 (5 bases). CDR3 length equals 13 residues. Germline V lookup: CDR1 SSHAT, CDR2 FNYEAQ (reference sequence). In DNA, the CDR3 is TGTGCTGTATGGGACCGTGTGAACACTGAAGCTTTCTTT. Amino acids: CAVWDRVNTEAFF.

The CDR3 protein is CASSFEGYGYTF. The CDR3 DNA reads TGTGCCAGCAGTTTCGAGGGGTATGGCTACACCTTC. This chain uses TRBV28 with TRBJ1-2, with a tentative D call TRBD1 (5 bases). V dropped 3 bases and J dropped 5 bases, with 7 bases sitting between them. Germline V gene lookup returns CDR1 MDHEN and CDR2 SYDVKM. This CDR3 comprises 12 residues.

V gene TRBV2 combines with J gene TRBJ2-1, with D unresolved. The germline gives CDR1 SNHLY, CDR2 FYNNEI. CDR3 length: 14 residues. With 0 bases removed from V and 2 bases from J, the gap between germline ends came to 5 bases. CDR3 sequence (DNA): TGTGCCAGCAGTGAAGCGGGAACCTACAATGAGCAGTTCTTC. Its translation is CASSEAGTYNEQFF.

The chain recombines TRBV18 with TRBJ2-1; D tentatively fits TRBD1 or TRBD2 (5 bases each). Germline V gives CDR1 KGHSH, CDR2 LQKENI. The CDR3 has 15 amino acids. Trimming removed 6 bases from V and 2 bases from J, with 14 bases in between. CDR3 coding DNA: TGTGCCAGCTCTCCGAGAGGGGACCCCTACAATGAGCAGTTCTTC. Its translation: CASSPRGDPYNEQFF.

The V gene is TRBV5-6, the J gene TRBJ2-5; tentatively, D is TRBD1 or TRBD2 (5 bases each). Deletions cut 0 bases from V and 5 bases from J, with 11 bases between. CDR1 is SGHDT, CDR2 YYEEEE, per germline. The CDR3 runs 14 residues. CDR3 residues: CASSLGIGTETQYF. The CDR3 nucleotides are TGTGCCAGCAGCTTGGGGATAGGGACGGAGACCCAGTACTTC.

In this sample, this clonotype turned up once. This chain uses TRBV7-6 with TRBJ2-3; TRBD2 might be the D (5 bases). This CDR3 has 14 residues. Germline CDR1 and CDR2: SGHVS and FNYEAQ. V was clipped by 1 base and J by 2 bases, with 7 bases between them. In DNA form, the CDR3 reads TGTGCCAGCAGCTTAGAAGCGGTCACAGATACGCAGTATTTT. It is translated as CASSLEAVTDTQYF. The whole variable domain, filled in from reference TRBV7-6 and TRBJ2-3, reads GAGVSQSPRYKVTKRGQDVALRCDPISGHVSLYWYRQALGQGPEFLTYFNYEAQQDKSGLPNDRFSAERPEGSISTLTIQRTEQRDSAMYRCASSLEAVTDTQYFGPGTRLTVL.

The chain joins TRBV18 to TRBJ1-1; unclear D gene. V was shortened by 1 base and J by 1 base, with 16 bases between the two germline ends. CDR1 and CDR2 from the germline V gene are KGHSH and LQKENI. The CDR3 contains 17 residues. The CDR3 region has the DNA TGTGCCAGCTCACCACGGACGGTAGTGACCGGGAACACTGAAGCTTTCTTT. It is translated as CASSPRTVVTGNTEAFF.

The rearrangement links TRBV6-6 to TRBJ2-1; 9 bases are a match to TRBD1. Trimming cost V 8 bases and J 3 bases; bases outside gene matches: 8. Germline V CDR1 and CDR2: MNHNY, SVGAGI (reference sequence). CDR3 length: 15 residues. The CDR3 bases are TGTGCCAGCTTGGACAGGGGCACCCTCTACAATGAGCAGTTCTTC. Protein sequence: CASLDRGTLYNEQFF.

The chain employs TRBV19 and TRBJ2-2; 12 bases line up with TRBD2. V shed 5 bases and J 4 bases; nucleotides not matched to a gene: 5. The CDR3 has 16 amino acids. Per germline, CDR1 LNHDA and CDR2 SQIVND (reference sequence). CDR3 sequence reads: CASSRLAGDLTGELFF. CDR3 DNA sequence: TGTGCCAGTAGTCGACTAGCGGGGGATCTCACCGGGGAGCTGTTTTTT.

This clonotype was detected once. The genes are TRBV6-5 and TRBJ1-1; 7 positions match TRBD1. Germline V gives CDR1 MNHEY, CDR2 SVGAGI. CDR3 size: 13 residues. The J segment lost 7 bases and the V segment lost 5 bases, leaving 7 bases of the junction unmatched. The CDR3 protein is CASSQGGLSEAFF. The CDR3, as DNA: TGTGCCAGCAGTCAGGGGGGGTTGAGTGAAGCTTTCTTT.

The chain recombines TRBV12-3 or TRBV12-4 with TRBJ2-3; D is uncertain. The CDR3 sequence is 11 residues long. The V and J ends lost 7 bases and 4 bases respectively, with 6 bases between them. CDR3 protein: CASTNSDTQYF. In nucleotides, the CDR3 is TGTGCCAGCACAAATTCAGATACGCAGTATTTT.